This T cell receptor beta chain was retrieved from a study of T cell responses to AZD1222 COVID-19 vaccine. Overall study findings and caveats: Nearly half of spike-specific TCRs reportedly go after variant regions that carry no mutations.

Assay: immunoSEQ multiplex PCR; the TCRdb copy retains only in-frame clones and omits some. The profile covers about 140,000 clones, with about 89% appearing a single time and under 3.5% taken by the ten largest. This CDR3 has 14 residues. Germline-derived CDR1 and CDR2 are SNHLY and FYNNEI. V lost 8 bases to trimming and J lost 4 bases; unmatched junction nucleotides: 8. About this clone: The antigen remains unidentified.

The sequence came from an adult in good health. This sequence joins TRBV2 and TRBJ2-1; TRBD1 matches 7 bases. This specimen was peripheral blood, taken on day 0 of AZD1222 vaccination. CDR3 nucleotides: TGTGCCAGCCTCCCTGGGACAGTGTACAATGAGCAGTTCTTC. Its translation is CASLPGTVYNEQFF.